Presented here are 18 T cell receptor beta chains from one specimen sequenced in a study of T cells after yellow fever vaccination. TCRdb reanalysed the 5' RACE reads using MiXCR and keeps one entry per CDR3 protein. The sample shows 150,000 to 200,000 distinct CDR3 sequences, approximately 6% of them seen only once. The specimen was CD4+ T cells sorted from PBMCs, collected on the day of the first yellow fever vaccination. These receptors were obtained from a man aged 18 to 35 who received the YFV17D yellow fever vaccine.

Ten or more counts support this clonotype. V and J are TRBV6-5 and TRBJ2-3; D uncertain. V was pared by 4 bases and J by 1 base, with 9 bases between. The CDR3 runs 14 residues. Germline CDR1 MNHEY, CDR2 SVGAGI. CDR3 nucleotide sequence: TGTGCCAGCAGTTCCCCGGCCCGCACAGATACGCAGTATTTT. Translated: CASSSPARTDTQYF.

This clonotype was recorded at least ten times. This chain links TRBV28 with TRBJ2-7; 11 bases map to TRBD2. In germline, CDR1 is MDHEN, CDR2 SYDVKM. CDR3 length: 16 amino acids. After removal of 4 bases from V and 5 bases from J, the junction contained 10 bases not matched to a gene. In DNA, the CDR3 is TGTGCCAGCAGTTCGACTAGCGGGGTCCCGCTTCACGAGCAGTACGTC. It encodes CASSSTSGVPLHEQYV.

CDR3 protein: CASSYSNRGYGYTF. CDR3 nucleotides: TGTGCCAGCAGTTACTCGAACAGGGGTTATGGCTACACCTTC. The V and J genes are TRBV6-5 and TRBJ1-2, with 7 bases that match TRBD1. V was clipped by 0 bases and J by 5 bases; unmatched bases: 3. Germline V CDR1 and CDR2: MNHEY, SVGAGI. This CDR3 comprises 14 residues.

This clonotype came up many times. The chain employs TRBV5-4 and TRBJ2-4; no reliable D call. Germline V gene data show CDR1 as SGHNT and CDR2 as YYREEE (reference sequence). The CDR3 sequence is 15 residues long. Trimming pared 4 bases from V and 0 bases from J, leaving 11 bases between. The CDR3 DNA is TGTGCCAGCAGCGTCCATAAGACAGCCAAAAACATTCAGTACTTC. Translated, it gives CASSVHKTAKNIQYF.

This clonotype was counted ten times or more. The rearrangement joins TRBV12-3 or TRBV12-4 to TRBJ2-3; unclear D gene. With 3 bases removed from V and 1 base from J, the gap between germline ends came to 2 bases. The CDR3 is 12 amino acids. The CDR3 protein is CASSFGTDTQYF. The DNA for the CDR3 is TGTGCCAGCAGTTTTGGCACAGATACGCAGTATTTT.

This sequence joins TRBV3-1 and TRBJ1-2; D is undetermined. CDR1 is LGHDT, CDR2 YNNKEL, per germline (reference sequence). The CDR3 is 13 residues long. Trimming stripped 6 bases from V and 6 bases from J, with 14 bases between. CDR3 coding DNA: TGTGCCAGCAGGTCCTCGAGGGCCCATGGCTACACCTTC. This translates into CASRSSRAHGYTF.

This sequence joins TRBV12-3 or TRBV12-4 and TRBJ2-2, with a tentative D call TRBD2 (6 bases). The CDR3 sequence is 16 residues long. Trimming shortened V by 1 base and J by 2 bases, and 11 bases separated the two germline ends. CDR3 protein: CASSLGPGLNTGELFF. CDR3 coding DNA: TGTGCCAGCAGTTTAGGGCCGGGACTCAACACCGGGGAGCTGTTTTTT.

This clonotype turned up a few times. This chain joins TRBV29-1 and TRBJ1-4, with D uncertain. The germline CDR1 and CDR2 sequences are SQVTM and ANQGSEA. This CDR3 is 12 amino acids long. The V end was cut by 5 bases, the J end by 4 bases, with 8 bases between. For the CDR3, the DNA is TGCAGCGTTTCTCCGGATAATGAAAAACTGTTTTTT. The encoded protein is CSVSPDNEKLFF.

V is TRBV11-2 and J is TRBJ1-1; D not certain. Trimming shortened V by 3 bases and J by 8 bases, and 13 bases separated the two germline ends. Per germline, CDR1 SGHAT and CDR2 FQNNGV. The CDR3 spans 13 residues. This chain's CDR3 is CASSFERGLEAFF. Written as DNA, the CDR3 is TGTGCCAGCAGCTTCGAGCGGGGTTTGGAAGCTTTCTTT.

The table lists this clonotype with many counts. The chain is built from TRBV5-1 and TRBJ2-5; D is possibly TRBD1 (5 bases). V shed 0 bases and J shed 5 bases, with 8 bases lying between them. This CDR3 spans 13 amino acids. Germline CDR1 is SGHRS and CDR2 is YFSETQ. Here the CDR3 reads CASSLEGPETQYF. CDR3 coding DNA: TGCGCCAGCAGCTTGGAGGGGCCTGAGACCCAGTACTTC.

This clonotype showed up many times. The chain couples TRBV20-1 to TRBJ2-2; D unresolved. V was shortened by 6 bases and J by 2 bases, with 10 bases between the two germline ends. The length of the CDR3 is 13 residues. Looked up from germline, CDR1 is DFQATT and CDR2 is SNEGSKA (reference sequence). CDR3 coding DNA: TGCAGTGCCCTAGTTCCTAACACCGGGGAGCTGTTTTTT. Its translation is CSALVPNTGELFF.

This clonotype was observed at least ten times. The chain joins TRBV5-6 to TRBJ2-7, with TRBD2 identical over 7 bases. The germline V gene has CDR1 SGHDT and CDR2 YYEEEE. The CDR3 totals 14 residues. V was pared by 5 bases and J by 3 bases, with 8 bases of the junction left unmatched. The CDR3 sequence: CASRVSGSSYEQYV. For the CDR3, the DNA is TGTGCCAGCAGGGTTAGCGGGTCGAGCTACGAGCAGTACGTC.

This clonotype was seen at least ten times. The chain uses TRBV3-1 and TRBJ1-2; D unclear. CDR3 length: 14 residues. CDR1 and CDR2 from the germline V gene are LGHDT and YNNKEL (reference sequence). Trimming removed 3 bases at V and 7 bases at J, with 15 bases between. The CDR3 sequence: CASSHSWDDVGYTF. The CDR3 region has the DNA TGTGCCAGCAGCCATTCCTGGGATGACGTTGGCTACACCTTC.

This clonotype was counted many times. V gene TRBV5-5 combines with J gene TRBJ1-1; no clear D gene. The CDR3 is made up of 13 amino acids. V was trimmed by 1 base and J by 4 bases, leaving 8 bases between them. The germline V gene encodes CDR1 SGHKS and CDR2 YYEKEE (reference sequence). In DNA form, the CDR3 reads TGTGCCAGCAGCTTGCTATCAGCCACTGAAGCTTTCTTT. Translation gives CASSLLSATEAFF.

This clonotype has ten or more counts. This chain links TRBV7-9 with TRBJ2-5; maybe TRBD1 (6 bases). The ends were cut back, 5 bases at V and 3 bases at J, with 16 bases in the middle. Germline CDR1 reads SEHNR; CDR2 reads FQNEAQ (reference sequence). The CDR3 runs to 15 residues. The CDR3 is CASSRYGTPEETQYF. As DNA, the CDR3 is TGTGCCAGCAGCCGTTATGGGACACCCGAAGAGACCCAGTACTTC.

This clonotype was seen ten or more times. The rearrangement joins TRBV6-5 to TRBJ2-7, with 9 bases aligning to TRBD1. This CDR3 has 14 residues. Per the germline V gene, CDR1 is MNHEY and CDR2 is SVGAGI. V dropped 6 bases and J dropped 5; count of bases not matched to a gene: 8. The CDR3 reads CASRQGQGRNEQYF. In DNA form, the CDR3 reads TGTGCCAGCAGACAGGGACAGGGTCGTAACGAGCAGTACTTC.

The J gene is TRBJ1-6, the V gene TRBV7-8; the D is unclear. The CDR3 is 15 residues long. Trimming pared 0 bases from V and 13 bases from J, leaving 16 bases between. CDR1 and CDR2 from the germline V gene are SGHVS and FQNEAQ. The CDR3 loop is CASSLARTLLVPLHF. In DNA, the CDR3 is TGTGCCAGCAGCTTAGCACGGACCCTCTTAGTCCCCCTCCACTTT.

This clonotype has a count of ten or more. This chain joins TRBV4-3 and TRBJ2-5; 9 bases line up with TRBD2. Germline CDR1 and CDR2: LGHNA and YSLEER. This CDR3 has 16 amino acids. The ends lost 6 bases at V and 2 bases at J; junction bases unmatched: 10. The CDR3, as DNA: TGCGCCAGCAGTCGGGGGCAGCGGGGGGTTCAAGAGACCCAGTACTTC. Its protein is CASSRGQRGVQETQYF.